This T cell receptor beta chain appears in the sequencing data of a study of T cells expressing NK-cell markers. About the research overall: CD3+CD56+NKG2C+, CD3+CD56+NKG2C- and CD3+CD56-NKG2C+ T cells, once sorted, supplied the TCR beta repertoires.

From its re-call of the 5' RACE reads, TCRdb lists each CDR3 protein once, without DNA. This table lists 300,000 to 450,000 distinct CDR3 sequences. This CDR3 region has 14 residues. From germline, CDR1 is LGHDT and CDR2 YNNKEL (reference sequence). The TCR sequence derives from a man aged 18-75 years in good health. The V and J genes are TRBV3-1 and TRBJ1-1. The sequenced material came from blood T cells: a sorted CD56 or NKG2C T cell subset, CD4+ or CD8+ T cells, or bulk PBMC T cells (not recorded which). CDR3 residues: CASSPVARGTEAFF.